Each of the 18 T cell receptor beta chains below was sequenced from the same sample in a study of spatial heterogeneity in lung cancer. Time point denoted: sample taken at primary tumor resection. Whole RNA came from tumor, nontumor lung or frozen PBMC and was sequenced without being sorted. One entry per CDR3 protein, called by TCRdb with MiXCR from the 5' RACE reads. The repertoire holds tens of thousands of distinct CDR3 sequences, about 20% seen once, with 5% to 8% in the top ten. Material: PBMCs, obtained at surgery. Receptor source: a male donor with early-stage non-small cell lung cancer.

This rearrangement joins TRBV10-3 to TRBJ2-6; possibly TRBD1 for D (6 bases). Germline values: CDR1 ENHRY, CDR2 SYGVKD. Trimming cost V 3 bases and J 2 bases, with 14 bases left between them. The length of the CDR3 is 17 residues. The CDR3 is CAISDSGQSAGANVLTF. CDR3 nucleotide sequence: TGTGCCATCAGTGATTCCGGACAGAGCGCTGGGGCCAACGTCCTGACTTTC.

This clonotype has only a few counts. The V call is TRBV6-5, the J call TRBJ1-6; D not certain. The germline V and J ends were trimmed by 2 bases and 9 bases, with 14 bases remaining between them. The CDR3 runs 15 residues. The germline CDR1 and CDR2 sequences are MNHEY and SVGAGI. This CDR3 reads CASSYLTELRSPLHF. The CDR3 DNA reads TGTGCCAGCAGTTACCTCACAGAGCTGCGTTCACCCCTCCACTTT.

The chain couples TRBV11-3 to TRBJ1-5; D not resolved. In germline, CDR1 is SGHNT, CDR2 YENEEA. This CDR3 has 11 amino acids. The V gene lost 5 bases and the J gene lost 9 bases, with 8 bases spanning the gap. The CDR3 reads CASSNGGPQHF. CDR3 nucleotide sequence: TGTGCCAGCAGCAATGGAGGGCCCCAGCATTTT.

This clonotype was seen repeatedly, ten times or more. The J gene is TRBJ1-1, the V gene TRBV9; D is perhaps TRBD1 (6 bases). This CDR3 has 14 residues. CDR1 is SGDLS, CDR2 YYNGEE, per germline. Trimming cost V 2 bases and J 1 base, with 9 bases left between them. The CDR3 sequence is CASSVEQGNTEAFF. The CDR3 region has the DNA TGTGCCAGCAGCGTCGAACAGGGGAACACTGAAGCTTTCTTT.

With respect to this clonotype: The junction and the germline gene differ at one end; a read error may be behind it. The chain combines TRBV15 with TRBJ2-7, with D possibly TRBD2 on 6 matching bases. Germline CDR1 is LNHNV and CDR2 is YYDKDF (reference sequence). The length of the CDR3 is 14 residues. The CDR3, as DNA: TGTGCCGCCAGCGGGTGGGGCAGCTCCTACGAGCAGTACTTC. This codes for CAASGWGSSYEQYF.

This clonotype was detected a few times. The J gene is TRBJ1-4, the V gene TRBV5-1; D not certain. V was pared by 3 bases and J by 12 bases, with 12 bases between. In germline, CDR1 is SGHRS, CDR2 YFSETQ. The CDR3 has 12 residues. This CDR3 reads CASSYDFGELFF. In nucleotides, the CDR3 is TGCGCCAGCAGCTACGACTTTGGGGAACTGTTTTTT.

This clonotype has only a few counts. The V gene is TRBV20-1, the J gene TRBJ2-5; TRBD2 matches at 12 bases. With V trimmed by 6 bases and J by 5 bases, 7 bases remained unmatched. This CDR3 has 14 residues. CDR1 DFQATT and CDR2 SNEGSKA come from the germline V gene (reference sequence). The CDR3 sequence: CSAPSSGGAETQYF. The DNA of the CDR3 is TGCAGTGCCCCCTCTAGCGGGGGGGCCGAGACCCAGTACTTC.

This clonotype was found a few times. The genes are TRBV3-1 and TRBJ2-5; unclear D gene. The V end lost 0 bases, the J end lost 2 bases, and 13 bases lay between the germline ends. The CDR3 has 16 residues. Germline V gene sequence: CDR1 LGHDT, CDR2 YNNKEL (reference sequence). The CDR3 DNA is TGTGCCAGCAGCCAAGATCCAGGCATCAATCAAGAGACCCAGTACTTC. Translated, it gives CASSQDPGINQETQYF.

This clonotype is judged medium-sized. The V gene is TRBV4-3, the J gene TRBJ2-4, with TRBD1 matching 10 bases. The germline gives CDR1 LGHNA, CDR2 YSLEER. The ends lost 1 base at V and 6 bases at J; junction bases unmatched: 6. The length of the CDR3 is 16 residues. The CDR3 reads CASSQGQGAGGNIQYF. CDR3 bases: TGCGCCAGCAGCCAAGGACAGGGGGCAGGAGGAAACATTCAGTACTTC.

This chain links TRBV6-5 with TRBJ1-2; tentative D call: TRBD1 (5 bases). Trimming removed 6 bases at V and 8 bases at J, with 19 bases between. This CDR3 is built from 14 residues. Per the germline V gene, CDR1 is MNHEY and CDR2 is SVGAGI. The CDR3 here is CASRSLESQGGYTF. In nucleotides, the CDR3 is TGTGCCAGCAGGAGCTTAGAGTCCCAGGGAGGCTACACCTTC.

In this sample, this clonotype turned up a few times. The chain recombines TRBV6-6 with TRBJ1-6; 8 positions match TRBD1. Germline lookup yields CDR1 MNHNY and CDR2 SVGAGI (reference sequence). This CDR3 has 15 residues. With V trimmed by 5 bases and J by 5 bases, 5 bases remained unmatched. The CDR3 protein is CASSPGDRHNSPLHF. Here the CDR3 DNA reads TGTGCCAGCAGTCCAGGGGACAGGCATAATTCACCCCTCCACTTT.

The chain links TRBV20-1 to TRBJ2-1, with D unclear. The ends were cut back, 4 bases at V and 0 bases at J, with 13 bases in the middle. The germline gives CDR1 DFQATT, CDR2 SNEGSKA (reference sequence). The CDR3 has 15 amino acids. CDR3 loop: CSATRHGRSYNEQFF. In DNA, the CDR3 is TGCAGTGCTACAAGACACGGGCGCTCCTACAATGAGCAGTTCTTC.

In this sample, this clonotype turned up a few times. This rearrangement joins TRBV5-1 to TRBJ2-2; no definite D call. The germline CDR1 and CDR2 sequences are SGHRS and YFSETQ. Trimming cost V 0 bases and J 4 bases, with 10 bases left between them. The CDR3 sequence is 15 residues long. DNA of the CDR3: TGCGCCAGCAGCTTGGTCTCTCTATCCACCGGGGAGCTGTTTTTT. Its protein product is CASSLVSLSTGELFF.

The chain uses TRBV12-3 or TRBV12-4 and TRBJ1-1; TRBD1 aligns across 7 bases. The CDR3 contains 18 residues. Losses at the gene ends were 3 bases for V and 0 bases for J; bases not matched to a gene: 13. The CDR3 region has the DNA TGTGCCAGCAGTTTGATAGACAGGGAACTGTACATGAACACTGAAGCTTTCTTT. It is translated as CASSLIDRELYMNTEAFF.

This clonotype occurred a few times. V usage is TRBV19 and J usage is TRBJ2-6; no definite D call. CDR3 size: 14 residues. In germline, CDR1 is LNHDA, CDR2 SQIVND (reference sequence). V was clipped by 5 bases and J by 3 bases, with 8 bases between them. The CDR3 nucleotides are TGTGCCAGTAGTTTTTTAGGTGGGGCCAACGTCCTGACTTTC. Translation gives CASSFLGGANVLTF.

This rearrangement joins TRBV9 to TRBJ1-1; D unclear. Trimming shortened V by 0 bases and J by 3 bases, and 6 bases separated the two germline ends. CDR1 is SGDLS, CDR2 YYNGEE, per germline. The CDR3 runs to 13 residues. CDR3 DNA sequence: TGTGCCAGCAGCGTAGTGGCAGACACTGAAGCTTTCTTT. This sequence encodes CASSVVADTEAFF.

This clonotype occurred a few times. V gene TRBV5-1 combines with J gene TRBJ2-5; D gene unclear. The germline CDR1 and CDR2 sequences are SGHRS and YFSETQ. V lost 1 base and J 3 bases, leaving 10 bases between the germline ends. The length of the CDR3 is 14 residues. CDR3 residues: CASSLTAAKETQYF. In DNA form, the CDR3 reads TGCGCCAGCAGCTTGACGGCAGCTAAAGAGACCCAGTACTTC.

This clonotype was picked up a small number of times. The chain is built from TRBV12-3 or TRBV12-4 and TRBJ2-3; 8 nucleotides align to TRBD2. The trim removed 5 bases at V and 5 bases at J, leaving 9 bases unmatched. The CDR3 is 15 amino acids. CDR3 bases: TGTGCCAGCAGTGCCTTTGGCGGGGGGAAAGATACGCAGTATTTT. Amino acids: CASSAFGGGKDTQYF.